One T cell receptor (beta chain) is described in this entry. Its antigen is currently unknown. The sample comes from a study of Ad26.COV2.S vaccination and SARS-CoV-2 variants. The study's findings and limits: Similar non-spike TCR breadth was observed in recipients of vaccine and of placebo.

Here immunoSEQ multiplex PCR was the method, and the copy in TCRdb shows in-frame clones only, minus some. The table has about 350,000 clones, approximately 90% seen once; the top ten hold under 4%. The CDR3 runs 15 residues. Trimming shortened V by 5 bases and J by 2 bases, and 13 bases separated the two germline ends. From germline, CDR1 is SNHLY and CDR2 FYNNEI. This chain joins TRBV2 and TRBJ1-3; D is perhaps TRBD1 (6 bases). The receptor comes from a human donor who had recovered from COVID-19. This specimen consisted of peripheral blood, obtained after recovery from COVID-19. CDR3 sequence: CASSPGAWAGNTIYF. The DNA of the CDR3 is TGTGCCAGCAGTCCGGGGGCCTGGGCTGGAAACACCATATATTTT.